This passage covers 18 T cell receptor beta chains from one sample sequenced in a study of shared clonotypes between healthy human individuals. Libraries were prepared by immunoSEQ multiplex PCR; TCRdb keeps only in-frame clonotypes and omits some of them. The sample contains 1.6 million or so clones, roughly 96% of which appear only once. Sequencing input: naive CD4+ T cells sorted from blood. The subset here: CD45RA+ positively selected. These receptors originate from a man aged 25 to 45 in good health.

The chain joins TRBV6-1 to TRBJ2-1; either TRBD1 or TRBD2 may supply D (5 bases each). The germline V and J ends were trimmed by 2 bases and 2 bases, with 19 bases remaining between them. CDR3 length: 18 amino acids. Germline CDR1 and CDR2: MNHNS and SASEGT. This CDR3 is CASSEFQRGAAAYNEQFF. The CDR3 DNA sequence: TGTGCCAGCAGTGAATTTCAACGAGGGGCCGCGGCCTACAATGAGCAGTTCTTC.

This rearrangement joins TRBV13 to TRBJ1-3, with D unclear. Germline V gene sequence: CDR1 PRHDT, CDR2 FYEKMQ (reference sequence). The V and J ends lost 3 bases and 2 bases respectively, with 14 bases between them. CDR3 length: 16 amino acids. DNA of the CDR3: TGTGCCAGCAGCTTCGGGCCTATCTCTGCTGGAAACACCATATATTTT. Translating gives CASSFGPISAGNTIYF.

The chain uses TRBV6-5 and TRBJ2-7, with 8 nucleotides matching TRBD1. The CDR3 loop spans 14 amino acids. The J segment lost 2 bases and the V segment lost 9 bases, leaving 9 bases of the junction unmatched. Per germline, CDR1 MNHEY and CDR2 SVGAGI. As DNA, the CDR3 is TGTGCCAGTAAACTACAGGGGGGCCCCTACGAGCAGTACTTC. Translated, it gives CASKLQGGPYEQYF.

CDR3 loop: CASSQSPGAGGYTF. The CDR3 nucleotides read TGTGCCAGCAGCCAATCCCCGGGGGCGGGCGGCTACACCTTC. The chain is built from TRBV16 and TRBJ1-2, with D perhaps matching TRBD1 (6 bases). Germline V gives CDR1 KGHSY, CDR2 FQNENV. This CDR3 is built from 14 residues. V shed 0 bases and J shed 8 bases, with 13 bases lying between them.

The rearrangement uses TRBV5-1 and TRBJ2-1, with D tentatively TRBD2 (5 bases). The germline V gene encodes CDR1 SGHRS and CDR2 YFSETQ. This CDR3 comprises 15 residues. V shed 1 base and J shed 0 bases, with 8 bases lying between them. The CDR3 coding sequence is TGCGCCAGCAGCTTGCGGGAAAACTCCTACAATGAGCAGTTCTTC. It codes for CASSLRENSYNEQFF.

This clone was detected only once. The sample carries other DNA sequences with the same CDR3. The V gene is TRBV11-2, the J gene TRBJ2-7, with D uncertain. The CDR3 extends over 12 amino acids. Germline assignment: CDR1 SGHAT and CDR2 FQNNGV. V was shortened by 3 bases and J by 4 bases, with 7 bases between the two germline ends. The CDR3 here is CASSLTDYEQYF. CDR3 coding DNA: TGTGCCAGCAGCTTGACGGATTACGAGCAGTACTTC.

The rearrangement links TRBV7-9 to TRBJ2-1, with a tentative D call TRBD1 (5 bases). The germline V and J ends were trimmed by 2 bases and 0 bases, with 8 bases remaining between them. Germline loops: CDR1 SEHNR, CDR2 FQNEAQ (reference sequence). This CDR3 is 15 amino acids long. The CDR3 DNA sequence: TGTGCCAGCAGCTTACTTCAGGGCTCCTACAATGAGCAGTTCTTC. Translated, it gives CASSLLQGSYNEQFF.

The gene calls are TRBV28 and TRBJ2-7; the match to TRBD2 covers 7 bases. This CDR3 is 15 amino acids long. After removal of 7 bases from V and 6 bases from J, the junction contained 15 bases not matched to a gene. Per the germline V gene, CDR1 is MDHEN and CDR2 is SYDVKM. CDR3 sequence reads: CASTLSGGRASEQYF. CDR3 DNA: TGTGCCAGCACCCTCTCTGGAGGGAGGGCCTCCGAGCAGTACTTC.

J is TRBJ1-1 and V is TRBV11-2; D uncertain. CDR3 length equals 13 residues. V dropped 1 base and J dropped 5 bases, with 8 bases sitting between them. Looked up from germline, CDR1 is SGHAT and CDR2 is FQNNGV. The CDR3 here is CASSLVPNTEAFF. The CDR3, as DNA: TGTGCCAGCAGCTTAGTCCCGAATACTGAAGCTTTCTTT.

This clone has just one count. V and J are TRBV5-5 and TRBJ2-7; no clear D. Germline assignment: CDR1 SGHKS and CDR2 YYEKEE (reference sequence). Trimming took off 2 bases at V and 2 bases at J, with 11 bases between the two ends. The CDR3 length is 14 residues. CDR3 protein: CASSFAAHTYEQYF. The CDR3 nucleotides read TGTGCCAGCAGCTTTGCCGCCCACACCTACGAGCAGTACTTC.

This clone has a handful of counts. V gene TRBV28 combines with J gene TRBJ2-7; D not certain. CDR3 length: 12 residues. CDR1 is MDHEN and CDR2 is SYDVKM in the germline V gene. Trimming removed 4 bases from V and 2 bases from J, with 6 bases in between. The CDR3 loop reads CASSWVPYEQYF. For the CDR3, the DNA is TGTGCCAGCAGTTGGGTTCCCTACGAGCAGTACTTC.

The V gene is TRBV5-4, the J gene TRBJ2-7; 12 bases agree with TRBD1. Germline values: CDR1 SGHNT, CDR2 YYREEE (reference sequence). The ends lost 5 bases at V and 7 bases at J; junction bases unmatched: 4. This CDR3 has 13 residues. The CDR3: CASSWDRGLEQYF. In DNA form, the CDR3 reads TGTGCCAGCAGTTGGGACAGGGGGCTTGAGCAGTACTTC.

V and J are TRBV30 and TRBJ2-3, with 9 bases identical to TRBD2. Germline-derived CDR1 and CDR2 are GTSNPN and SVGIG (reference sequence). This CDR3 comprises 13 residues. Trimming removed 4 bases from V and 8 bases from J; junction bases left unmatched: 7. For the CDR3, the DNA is TGTGCCTGGACTAGCGGGATTTCGGGTACGCAGTATTTT. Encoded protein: CAWTSGISGTQYF.

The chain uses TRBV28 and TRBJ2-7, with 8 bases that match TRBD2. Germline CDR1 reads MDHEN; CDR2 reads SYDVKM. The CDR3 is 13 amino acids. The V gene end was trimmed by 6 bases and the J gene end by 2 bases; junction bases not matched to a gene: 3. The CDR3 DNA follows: TGTGCCAGCAGACCGGGACTAGCCTACGAGCAGTACTTC. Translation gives CASRPGLAYEQYF.

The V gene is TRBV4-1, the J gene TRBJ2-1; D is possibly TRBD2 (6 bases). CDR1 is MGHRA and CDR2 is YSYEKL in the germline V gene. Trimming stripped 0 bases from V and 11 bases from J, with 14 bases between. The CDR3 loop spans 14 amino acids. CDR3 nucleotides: TGCGCCAGCAGCCAAGATTCTTTGGGGGGAAAGCAGTTCTTC. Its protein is CASSQDSLGGKQFF.

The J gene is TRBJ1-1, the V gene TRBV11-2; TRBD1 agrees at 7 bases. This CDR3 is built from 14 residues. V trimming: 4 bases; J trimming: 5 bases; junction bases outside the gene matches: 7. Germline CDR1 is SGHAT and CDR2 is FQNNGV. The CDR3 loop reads CASSSRQGWTEAFF. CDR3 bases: TGTGCCAGCAGCTCGAGACAGGGTTGGACTGAAGCTTTCTTT. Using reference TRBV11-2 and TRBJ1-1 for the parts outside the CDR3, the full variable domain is EAGVAQSPRYKIIEKRQSVAFWCNPISGHATLYWYQQILGQGPKLLIQFQNNGVVDDSQLPKDRFSAERLKGVDSTLKIQPAKLEDSAVYLCASSSRQGWTEAFFGQGTRLTVV.

CDR3 in DNA: TGTGCGTCCACAATGGGGATCCCCTACGAGCAGTACTTC. Translation gives CASTMGIPYEQYF. This chain links TRBV28 with TRBJ2-7; no definite D call. The CDR3 runs to 13 residues. Germline CDR1 is MDHEN and CDR2 is SYDVKM. Full variable domain (outside the CDR3, taken from reference TRBV28 and TRBJ2-7): DVKVTQSSRYLVKRTGEKVFLECVQDMDHENMFWYRQDPGLGLRLIYFSYDVKMKEKGDIPEGYSVSREKKERFSLILESASTNQTSMYLCASTMGIPYEQYFGPGTRLTVT.

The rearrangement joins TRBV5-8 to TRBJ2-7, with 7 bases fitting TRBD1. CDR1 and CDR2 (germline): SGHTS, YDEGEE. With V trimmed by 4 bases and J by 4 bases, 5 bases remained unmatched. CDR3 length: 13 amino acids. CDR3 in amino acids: CASSHRGPYEQYF. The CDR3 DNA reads TGTGCCAGCAGCCACAGGGGTCCATACGAGCAGTACTTC.